The entry below describes one T cell receptor beta chain. Its cognate antigen is unknown. This CDR3 has 13 amino acids. The germline V and J ends were trimmed by 7 bases and 5 bases, with 12 bases remaining between them. Per germline, CDR1 SNHLY and CDR2 FYNNEI. The protocol was immunoSEQ multiplex PCR, while the TCRdb copy is restricted to in-frame clones and leaves out a portion. Of roughly 25,000 clones in the sample, around 93% were seen once. The time point here: baseline, week 1 (first vaccination visit). Treatment given: pre-vaccination baseline after standard-of-care therapy. Each of the donors came in with new WHO grade 3 or 4 astrocytomas that were IDH1-mutant and ATRX-lost. The data stem from a study of a mutant IDH1 vaccine in newly diagnosed glioma. The study's findings and limits: The vaccine induced immune responses, and these occurred in 93.3% of patients.

The chain joins TRBV2 to TRBJ1-5, with no clear D. Sequencing used PBMCs, obtained from a glioma patient treated with radiotherapy, temozolomide or both. This sequence originates from a man aged 40-49 years with glioma. The CDR3 coding sequence is TGTGCCAGCAAGGTCGGACCCTATCAGCCCCAGCATTTT. This gives the protein CASKVGPYQPQHF.